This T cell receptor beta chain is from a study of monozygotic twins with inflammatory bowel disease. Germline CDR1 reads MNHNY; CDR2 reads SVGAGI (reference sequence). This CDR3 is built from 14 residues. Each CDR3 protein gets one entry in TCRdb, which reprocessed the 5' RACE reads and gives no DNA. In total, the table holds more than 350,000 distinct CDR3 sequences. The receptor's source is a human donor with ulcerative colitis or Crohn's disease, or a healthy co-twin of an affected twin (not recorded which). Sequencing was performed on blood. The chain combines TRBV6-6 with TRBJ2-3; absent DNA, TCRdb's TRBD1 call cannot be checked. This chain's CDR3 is CASGAPPTTDTQYF.